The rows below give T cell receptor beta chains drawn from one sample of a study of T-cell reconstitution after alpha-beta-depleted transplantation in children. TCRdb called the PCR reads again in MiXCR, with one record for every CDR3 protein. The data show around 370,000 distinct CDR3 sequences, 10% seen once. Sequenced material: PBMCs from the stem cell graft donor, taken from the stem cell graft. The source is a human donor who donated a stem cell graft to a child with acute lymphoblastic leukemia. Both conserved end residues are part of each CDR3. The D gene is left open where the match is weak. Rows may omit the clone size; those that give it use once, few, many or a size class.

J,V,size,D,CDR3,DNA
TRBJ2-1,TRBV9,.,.,CASSVGDNEQFF,TGTGCCAGCAGCGTAGGGGATAATGAGCAGTTCTTC
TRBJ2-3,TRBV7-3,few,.,CASSPQGAGGHSTDTQYF,TGTGCCAGCAGCCCACAGGGGGCGGGGGGCCATAGCACAGATACGCAGTATTTT
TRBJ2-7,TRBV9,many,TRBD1,CASSGTGTGVYEQYF,TGTGCCAGCAGCGGAACCGGGACAGGGGTGTACGAGCAGTACTTC
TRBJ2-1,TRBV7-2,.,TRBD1,CASSSPGGAGYNEQFF,TGTGCCAGCAGCTCCCCAGGGGGCGCGGGGTACAATGAGCAGTTCTTC
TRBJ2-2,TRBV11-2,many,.,CASSLGAGSGELFF,TGTGCCAGCAGCTTAGGGGCAGGGTCTGGGGAGCTGTTTTTT
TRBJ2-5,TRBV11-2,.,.,CASSLTGTRETQYF,TGTGCCAGCAGCCTTACAGGGACAAGAGAGACCCAGTACTTC
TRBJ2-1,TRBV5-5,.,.,CASTLVGPDEQFF,TGTGCCAGCACGCTAGTCGGCCCCGATGAGCAGTTCTTC
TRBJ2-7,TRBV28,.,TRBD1,CASSLTLTGAYEQYF,TGTGCCAGCAGTTTGACACTCACAGGGGCGTACGAGCAGTACTTC
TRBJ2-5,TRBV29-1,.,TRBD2,CSARGPSGTGETQYF,TGCAGCGCCCGAGGGCCTAGCGGTACCGGAGAGACCCAGTACTTC
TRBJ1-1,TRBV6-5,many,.,CASSPALGEAFF,TGTGCCAGCAGTCCCGCCCTAGGGGAAGCTTTCTTT
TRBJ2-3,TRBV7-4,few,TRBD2,CASSADISAGGLAGVYWDTQYF,TGTGCCAGCAGCGCGGACATCTCGGCAGGGGGACTAGCGGGAGTGTATTGGGATACGCAGTATTTT
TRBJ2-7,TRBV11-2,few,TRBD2,CASSEGLSGSTYEQYF,TGTGCCAGCAGCGAGGGGCTTAGCGGGAGTACGTACGAGCAGTACTTC
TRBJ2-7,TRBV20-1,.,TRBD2,CSAREPGLAGYEQYF,TGCAGTGCTAGAGAGCCGGGACTAGCGGGCTACGAGCAGTACTTC
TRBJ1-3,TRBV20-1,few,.,CSALTVRGGNTIYF,TGCAGTGCTCTGACAGTTAGGGGTGGAAACACCATATATTTT
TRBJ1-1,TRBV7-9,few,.,CASSLNSQGTTEAFF,TGTGCCAGCAGCCTAAACAGTCAGGGTACCACTGAAGCTTTCTTT
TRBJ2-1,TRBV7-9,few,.,CASSSDSLYNEQFF,TGTGCCAGCAGCTCCGACAGCCTCTACAATGAGCAGTTCTTC
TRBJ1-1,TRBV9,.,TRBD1,CASSGMTGKNTEAFF,TGTGCCAGCAGCGGCATGACAGGGAAGAACACTGAAGCTTTCTTT
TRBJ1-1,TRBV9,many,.,CASSWGRNTEAFF,TGTGCCAGCAGCTGGGGGCGGAACACTGAAGCTTTCTTT
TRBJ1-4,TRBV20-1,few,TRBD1,CSARSPGGSEKLFF,TGCAGTGCTAGGTCGCCAGGGGGTAGCGAAAAACTGTTTTTT
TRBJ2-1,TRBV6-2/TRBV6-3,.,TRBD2,CASSELAGNYNEQFF,TGTGCCAGCAGCGAACTAGCGGGAAACTACAATGAGCAGTTCTTC
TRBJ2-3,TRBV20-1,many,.,CSASRGLGTDTQYF,TGCAGTGCGTCTAGGGGTCTGGGCACAGATACGCAGTATTTT
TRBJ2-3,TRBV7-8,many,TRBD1,CASSTGASTDTQYF,TGTGCCAGCAGCACAGGGGCAAGCACAGATACGCAGTATTTT